These 27 T cell receptor beta chains were sequenced from one sample in a study of T cell changes during pregnancy in multiple sclerosis. TCRdb keeps only in-frame clones here, not all; method: immunoSEQ multiplex PCR. The table lists around 120,000 clones, approximately 91% of them singletons. This specimen consisted of peripheral blood, obtained after pregnancy. Receptors were obtained from a female donor with multiple sclerosis, enrolled in a pregnancy study.

This chain connects TRBV6-6 to TRBJ2-5; D is undetermined. The CDR3 spans 12 residues. CDR1 and CDR2 from the germline V gene are MNHNY and SVGAGI (reference sequence). V was pared by 5 bases and J by 5 bases, with 9 bases between. The CDR3 bases are TGTGCCAGCAGTGTAGAATCGGAGACCCAGTACTTC. This sequence encodes CASSVESETQYF.

The count of this clone is one. The gene calls are TRBV5-8 and TRBJ2-7, with D possibly being TRBD1 (6 bases). Germline CDR1 is SGHTS and CDR2 is YDEGEE. The CDR3 loop spans 15 amino acids. Trimming removed 0 bases at V and 3 bases at J, with 13 bases between. CDR3 sequence reads: CASSLGQGLVYEQYF. CDR3 in DNA: TGTGCCAGCAGCTTGGGGCAGGGGCTGGTCTACGAGCAGTACTTC.

The chain carries TRBV5-1 and TRBJ2-5; D is perhaps TRBD1 (5 bases). CDR3 length equals 13 residues. V was pared by 5 bases and J by 2 bases, with 10 bases between. Germline-derived CDR1 and CDR2 are SGHRS and YFSETQ. The CDR3 reads CASRVTVQETQYF. Here the CDR3 DNA reads TGCGCCAGCAGGGTGACAGTGCAAGAGACCCAGTACTTC.

The chain carries TRBV7-2 and TRBJ2-7, with TRBD2 matching over 13 bases. This CDR3 has 15 amino acids. In germline, CDR1 is SGHTA, CDR2 FQGNSA. The trim removed 5 bases at V and 5 bases at J, leaving 6 bases unmatched. This chain's CDR3 is CASSGGLAGRNEQYF. The CDR3 DNA follows: TGTGCCAGCAGCGGGGGACTAGCGGGGCGGAACGAGCAGTACTTC.

This sequence joins TRBV27 and TRBJ2-1; maybe TRBD1 (5 bases). This CDR3 has 14 amino acids. V lost 4 bases, J lost 0 bases, and 7 bases lay in between. Germline V gene sequence: CDR1 MNHEY, CDR2 SMNVEV (reference sequence). CDR3 sequence: CASSSQGSYNEQFF. The CDR3 nucleotides are TGTGCCAGCAGTTCCCAGGGCTCCTACAATGAGCAGTTCTTC.

V and J are TRBV6-5 and TRBJ1-2; 7 bases are a match to TRBD1. The CDR3 totals 14 residues. J was trimmed by 5 bases and V by 6 bases; bases with no gene match: 9. CDR1 is MNHEY, CDR2 SVGAGI, per germline. CDR3 loop: CASRETGVRYGYTF. CDR3 DNA: TGTGCCAGCAGGGAAACAGGGGTACGTTATGGCTACACCTTC.

This chain links TRBV5-1 with TRBJ2-7; the match to TRBD1 covers 12 bases. The CDR3 spans 19 residues. Trimming at V came to 4 bases and at J to 3 bases, leaving 17 bases not matched to a gene. From germline, CDR1 is SGHRS and CDR2 YFSETQ. This CDR3 reads CASSPGTGGIGTSVYEQYF. As DNA, the CDR3 is TGCGCCAGCAGCCCAGGGACAGGGGGCATCGGTACTAGCGTCTACGAGCAGTACTTC.

The chain has TRBV7-2 and TRBJ2-7; tentatively, D is TRBD1 (6 bases). The V end lost 5 bases, the J end lost 2 bases, and 13 bases lay between the germline ends. Germline V gene sequence: CDR1 SGHTA, CDR2 FQGNSA. The CDR3 loop spans 14 amino acids. CDR3 sequence reads: CASSVNRVAYEQYF. CDR3 bases: TGTGCCAGCAGCGTAAACAGGGTTGCCTACGAGCAGTACTTC. Filled out from reference TRBV7-2 and TRBJ2-7, the complete variable domain reads GAGVSQSPSNKVTEKGKDVELRCDPISGHTALYWYRQSLGQGLEFLIYFQGNSAPDKSGLPSDRFSAERTGGSVSTLTIQRTQQEDSAVYLCASSVNRVAYEQYFGPGTRLTVT.

This chain uses TRBV6-1 with TRBJ1-2; TRBD1 is a possible D gene (5 bases). V gave up 5 bases and J gave up 4 bases, with 14 bases separating them. This CDR3 spans 14 amino acids. Germline CDR1 and CDR2: MNHNS and SASEGT. This CDR3 is CASSKTGPVYGYTF. The CDR3 DNA reads TGTGCCAGCAGTAAAACAGGCCCAGTCTATGGCTACACCTTC.

CDR3 nucleotides: TGTGCCAGTTCTAAGTATAAGGAAGCTAGCATCTACGAGCAGTACTTC. Translating gives CASSKYKEASIYEQYF. The chain links TRBV19 to TRBJ2-7; TRBD2 might be the D (5 bases). Germline loops: CDR1 LNHDA, CDR2 SQIVND (reference sequence). CDR3 size: 16 residues. The V end lost 8 bases, the J end lost 3 bases, and 23 bases lay between the germline ends.

V and J are TRBV5-4 and TRBJ2-2; 9 bases fit TRBD1. This CDR3 is built from 16 residues. The germline V gene encodes CDR1 SGHNT and CDR2 YYREEE (reference sequence). The trim removed 0 bases at V and 6 bases at J, leaving 6 bases unmatched. CDR3 coding DNA: TGTGCCAGCAGCTTGGGGGGGACAGGGCATCCCGGGGAGCTGTTTTTT. Protein sequence: CASSLGGTGHPGELFF.

The rearrangement uses TRBV6-5 and TRBJ1-1, with D maybe TRBD1 (6 bases). Germline lookup yields CDR1 MNHEY and CDR2 SVGAGI. Trimming cost V 0 bases and J 8 bases, with 16 bases left between them. CDR3 length: 15 residues. The CDR3 spells CASSYSSAGVYEAFF. The CDR3 DNA follows: TGTGCCAGCAGTTACTCGAGTGCAGGGGTCTACGAAGCTTTCTTT.

This sequence joins TRBV10-2 and TRBJ1-1; D uncertain. The germline V gene encodes CDR1 WSHSY and CDR2 SAAADI. This CDR3 is built from 15 residues. V was cut by 0 bases and J by 1 base, with 9 bases left in between. The CDR3 DNA is TGCGCCAGCAGTGAGTCTAGTCCGTGGAACACTGAAGCTTTCTTT. Protein sequence: CASSESSPWNTEAFF.

This chain connects TRBV6-5 to TRBJ2-3; D might be TRBD2 (6 bases). CDR3 length: 13 residues. V was pared by 6 bases and J by 2 bases, with 9 bases between. The germline V gene has CDR1 MNHEY and CDR2 SVGAGI. CDR3 region: CASRGGNTDTQYF. The DNA of the CDR3 is TGTGCCAGCAGAGGAGGGAACACAGATACGCAGTATTTT.

The V call is TRBV9, the J call TRBJ2-2, with D possibly being TRBD2 (5 bases). The CDR3 is 13 amino acids. Per the germline V gene, CDR1 is SGDLS and CDR2 is YYNGEE. Trimming removed 9 bases at V and 6 bases at J, with 15 bases between. The CDR3 loop reads CANLEEESGELFF. CDR3 nucleotides: TGTGCCAACCTGGAGGAAGAGTCCGGGGAGCTGTTTTTT.

The chain is built from TRBV30 and TRBJ1-2; tentative D call: TRBD1 (6 bases). This CDR3 is built from 12 residues. CDR1 and CDR2 (germline): GTSNPN, SVGIG (reference sequence). The germline V and J ends were trimmed by 2 bases and 5 bases, with 9 bases remaining between them. The CDR3 reads CAWSFTGYGYTF. Written as DNA, the CDR3 is TGTGCCTGGAGTTTTACAGGGTATGGCTACACCTTC.

The chain joins TRBV11-2 to TRBJ2-2; 8 bases are shared with TRBD1. In germline, CDR1 is SGHAT, CDR2 FQNNGV. The CDR3 has 17 residues. Unmatched junction bases numbered 10, after V lost 2 bases and J lost 5 bases. CDR3 residues: CASSLWTGIPWTGELFF. In DNA form, the CDR3 reads TGTGCCAGCAGCTTATGGACAGGGATACCCTGGACCGGGGAGCTGTTTTTT.

The chain recombines TRBV5-1 with TRBJ2-7, with 7 bases fitting TRBD1. CDR1 and CDR2 from the germline V gene are SGHRS and YFSETQ. Germline trimming cut 4 bases from V and 2 bases from J; bases unmatched to any gene: 9. This CDR3 comprises 15 residues. The CDR3 coding sequence is TGCGCCAGCAGCGAGGGACAGTTTTCCGCCTACGAGCAGTACTTC. Residues: CASSEGQFSAYEQYF.

J is TRBJ2-3 and V is TRBV28, with 10 bases identical to TRBD2. The germline V gene has CDR1 MDHEN and CDR2 SYDVKM. This CDR3 has 17 amino acids. Trimming at V came to 7 bases and at J to 4 bases, leaving 14 bases not matched to a gene. As DNA, the CDR3 is TGTGCCAGCATACCTCGGGGGGTAGCGGGGGGTTCAGATACGCAGTATTTT. Translated, it gives CASIPRGVAGGSDTQYF.

V usage is TRBV5-8 and J usage is TRBJ2-5; tentative D call: TRBD1 (5 bases). The germline gives CDR1 SGHTS, CDR2 YDEGEE. Between the trimmed V and J ends, which lost 1 base and 5 bases, there was a span of 24 bases. The CDR3 loop spans 18 amino acids. This CDR3 is CASSLMVTAYLPWETQYF. The CDR3 bases are TGTGCCAGCAGCTTGATGGTGACAGCATACCTCCCTTGGGAGACCCAGTACTTC.

The CDR3 protein is CASSLGTGKMNTEAFF. The CDR3 region has the DNA TGTGCCAGCAGCTTAGGGACAGGGAAGATGAACACTGAAGCTTTCTTT. This chain uses TRBV13 with TRBJ1-1; 7 bases are shared with TRBD1. The germline V gene encodes CDR1 PRHDT and CDR2 FYEKMQ (reference sequence). CDR3 length: 16 residues. V gave up 0 bases and J gave up 0 bases; unmatched junction bases: 4.

The chain links TRBV6-5 to TRBJ2-5, with D tentatively TRBD2 (5 bases). The V gene's germline CDR1 is MNHEY and CDR2 SVGAGI. Trimming pared 6 bases from V and 0 bases from J, leaving 11 bases between. The CDR3 length is 14 residues. The CDR3 spells CASRGGLNQETQYF. Here the CDR3 DNA reads TGTGCCAGCAGAGGAGGACTCAACCAAGAGACCCAGTACTTC.

CDR3 amino acids: CATRDSLNTEAFF. For the CDR3, the DNA is TGTGCCACACGGGACAGCTTGAACACTGAAGCTTTCTTT. The genes are TRBV6-1 and TRBJ1-1; the match to TRBD1 covers 7 bases. The CDR3 has 13 amino acids. Germline V gene lookup returns CDR1 MNHNS and CDR2 SASEGT. Trimming removed 10 bases from V and 0 bases from J; junction bases left unmatched: 5.

The gene calls are TRBV14 and TRBJ2-5; 11 bases match TRBD2. The V gene end was trimmed by 0 bases and the J gene end by 5 bases; junction bases not matched to a gene: 8. Germline values: CDR1 SGHDN, CDR2 FVKESK. This CDR3 is 17 amino acids long. The CDR3 protein is CASSQEGSGGAWETQYF. The CDR3 nucleotides are TGTGCCAGCAGCCAAGAAGGTAGCGGGGGGGCCTGGGAGACCCAGTACTTC.

V usage is TRBV4-1 and J usage is TRBJ1-6; TRBD1 is a possible D gene (5 bases). The CDR3 runs 17 residues. The germline CDR1 and CDR2 sequences are MGHRA and YSYEKL. Trimming shortened V by 1 base and J by 10 bases, and 20 bases separated the two germline ends. CDR3 nucleotides: TGCGCCAGCAGCCAAGGGGGTTTGACTTGGGGGGGATCACCCCTCCACTTT. This translates into CASSQGGLTWGGSPLHF.

This clone appeared a single time. This chain joins TRBV2 and TRBJ1-4; D gene unclear. The length of the CDR3 is 12 residues. Germline V gives CDR1 SNHLY, CDR2 FYNNEI. Trimming took off 8 bases at V and 7 bases at J, with 11 bases between the two ends. The CDR3 bases are TGTGCCAGCGTGGCGGGGTTTGAAAAACTGTTTTTT. It is translated as CASVAGFEKLFF.

The chain combines TRBV7-8 with TRBJ1-1; maybe TRBD1 (6 bases). CDR1 SGHVS and CDR2 FQNEAQ come from the germline V gene. The CDR3 extends over 17 amino acids. The germline V and J ends were trimmed by 0 bases and 0 bases, with 14 bases remaining between them. CDR3 in amino acids: CASSLAPITGMNTEAFF. The CDR3 coding sequence is TGTGCCAGCAGCTTAGCCCCAATTACAGGGATGAACACTGAAGCTTTCTTT.